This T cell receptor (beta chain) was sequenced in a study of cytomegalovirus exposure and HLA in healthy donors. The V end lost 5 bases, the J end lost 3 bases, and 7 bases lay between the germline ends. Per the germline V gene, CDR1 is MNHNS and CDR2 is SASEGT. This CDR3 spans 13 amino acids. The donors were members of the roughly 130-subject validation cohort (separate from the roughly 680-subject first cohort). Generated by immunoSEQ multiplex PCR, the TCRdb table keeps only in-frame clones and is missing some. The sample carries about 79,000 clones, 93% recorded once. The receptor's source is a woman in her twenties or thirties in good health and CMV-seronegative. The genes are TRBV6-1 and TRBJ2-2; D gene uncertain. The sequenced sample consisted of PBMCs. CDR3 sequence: CASSLSDTGELFF. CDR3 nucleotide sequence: TGTGCCAGCAGTCTTTCGGACACCGGGGAGCTGTTTTTT.